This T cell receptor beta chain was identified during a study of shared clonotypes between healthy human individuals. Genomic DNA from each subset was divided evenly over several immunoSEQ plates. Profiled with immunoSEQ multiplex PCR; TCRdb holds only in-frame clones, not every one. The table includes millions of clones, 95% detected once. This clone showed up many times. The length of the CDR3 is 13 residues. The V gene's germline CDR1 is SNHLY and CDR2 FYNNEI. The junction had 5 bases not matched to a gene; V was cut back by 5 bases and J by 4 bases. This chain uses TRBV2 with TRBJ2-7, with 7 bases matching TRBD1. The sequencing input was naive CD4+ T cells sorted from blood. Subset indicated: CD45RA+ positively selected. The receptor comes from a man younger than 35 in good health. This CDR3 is CASSRDRQYEQYF. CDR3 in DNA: TGTGCCAGCAGTCGGGACAGACAGTACGAGCAGTACTTC.